The 6 T cell receptor beta chains below come from one sample, sequenced in a study of control samples from healthy donors and cancer patients. Only in-frame clones appear in the TCRdb table, and some are missing; sequencing was by immunoSEQ multiplex PCR. Of 160,000 or so clones in the sample, roughly 90% were seen once. Sequencing was carried out using blood. These receptor sequences come from a woman under 40 in good health.

The chain is built from TRBV7-2 and TRBJ2-1; D is undetermined. This CDR3 spans 17 amino acids. CDR1 is SGHTA, CDR2 FQGNSA, per germline. The V and J ends lost 2 bases and 0 bases respectively, with 14 bases between them. CDR3: CASSLRVGQFSYNEQFF. In nucleotides, the CDR3 is TGTGCCAGCAGCTTACGAGTCGGGCAATTCTCCTACAATGAGCAGTTCTTC.

V and J are TRBV30 and TRBJ1-2, with D perhaps matching TRBD1 (5 bases). With 8 bases removed from V and 1 base from J, the gap between germline ends came to 8 bases. The CDR3 sequence is 11 residues long. Germline-derived CDR1 and CDR2 are GTSNPN and SVGIG (reference sequence). The CDR3 loop reads CARTFNYGYTF. The CDR3 nucleotides are TGTGCCCGGACATTTAACTATGGCTACACCTTC.

CDR3 loop: CSARTGSPSGNTIYF. In DNA form, the CDR3 reads TGCAGCGCGAGAACAGGATCGCCCTCTGGAAACACCATATATTTT. The genes are TRBV29-1 and TRBJ1-3; D might be TRBD1 (5 bases). The CDR3 has 15 residues. V was shortened by 7 bases and J by 0 bases, with 16 bases between the two germline ends. The germline V gene has CDR1 SQVTM and CDR2 ANQGSEA.

In regard to this clone: Relative to the germline gene, one junction end is altered; a read error may explain this. The chain carries TRBV7-7 and TRBJ2-5; 9 bases match TRBD1. The germline V gene has CDR1 SSHAT and CDR2 FNYEAQ (reference sequence). The CDR3 runs 13 residues. This chain's CDR3 is CASSRDREETQYF. In DNA form, the CDR3 reads TGTGCTAGCAGCCGGGACAGGGAAGAGACCCAGTACTTC.

This clone is a singleton in its sample. The chain recombines TRBV27 with TRBJ2-2, with no clear D. The CDR3 contains 13 residues. The germline gives CDR1 MNHEY, CDR2 SMNVEV (reference sequence). Between the trimmed V and J ends, which lost 3 bases and 6 bases, there was a span of 8 bases. The CDR3 spells CASSFVGSGELFF. DNA for the CDR3: TGTGCCAGCAGTTTTGTGGGTTCCGGGGAGCTGTTTTTT.

This clone came up once. The chain carries TRBV6-5 and TRBJ2-7; D uncertain. The V and J ends lost 7 bases and 3 bases respectively, with 13 bases between them. CDR3 length: 13 amino acids. Germline CDR1 is MNHEY and CDR2 is SVGAGI. CDR3 in amino acids: CASTPDINYEQYF. CDR3 DNA sequence: TGTGCCAGCACCCCCGACATTAACTACGAGCAGTACTTC.